These T cell receptor beta chains were read from a single sample in a study of blood T cell repertoires in COVID-19. Sequenced by immunoSEQ multiplex PCR; TCRdb stores in-frame clones only, minus some. The table has 250,000 to 350,000 clones, around 83% seen once. Material: peripheral blood. The receptors come from a woman aged 50 to 60 with acute or convalescent COVID-19. The CDR3 runs from the conserved cysteine through the conserved F or W. The D gene is left open where the match is weak.

CDR3 | J | V | D
CASSVTQDSLAFF | TRBJ1-1 | TRBV9 | NA
CASSYFRGQTEAFF | TRBJ1-1 | TRBV6-5 | NA
CASSQFGSVVEEQYF | TRBJ2-7 | TRBV7-2 | NA
CSVEQAGRGYTF | TRBJ1-2 | TRBV29-1 | NA
CASSQVLNTGELFF | TRBJ2-2 | TRBV14 | NA
CASSLTGSSNQPQHF | TRBJ1-5 | TRBV11-2 | NA
CASSSSRIETEAFF | TRBJ1-1 | TRBV5-6 | NA
CASSVQQSSYNEQFF | TRBJ2-1 | TRBV11-2 | NA
CASSHGGGGGTEAFF | TRBJ1-1 | TRBV4-2 | NA
CASRAGTSVPYEQYF | TRBJ2-7 | TRBV5-1 | TRBD2
CSVAPGTSGSYEQFF | TRBJ2-1 | TRBV29-1 | TRBD2
CATQRTPDTGELFF | TRBJ2-2 | TRBV2 | NA
CASRQTGIDYGYTF | TRBJ1-2 | TRBV28 | TRBD1
CASSEYTGGGSQETQYF | TRBJ2-5 | TRBV25-1 | TRBD1
CASSHGETQYF | TRBJ2-3 | TRBV19 | NA
CASSQFPGQNTGELFF | TRBJ2-2 | TRBV4-2 | NA
CASSLLGFRGGTEAFF | TRBJ1-1 | TRBV7-2 | NA
CASCPGGAGTDTQYF | TRBJ2-3 | TRBV28 | TRBD2
CASSWGRNQPQHF | TRBJ1-5 | TRBV27 | NA
CASSQGTSGRVAELDTQYF | TRBJ2-3 | TRBV4-2 | TRBD2
CAWAIRGNQPQHF | TRBJ1-5 | TRBV30 | NA
CASSIIVRDREREKLFF | TRBJ1-4 | TRBV19 | TRBD1
CASSEARSAYSYNEQFF | TRBJ2-1 | TRBV6-1 | NA
CASSLSGRGQRTSYNEQFF | TRBJ2-1 | TRBV27 | TRBD1
CASSYSQGGHYGYTF | TRBJ1-2 | TRBV6-5 | TRBD1
CASSFGSGRETQYF | TRBJ2-5 | TRBV5-1 | TRBD2
CASSLLRDSYNEQFF | TRBJ2-1 | TRBV5-6 | NA
CASTMGTDRTEAFF | TRBJ1-1 | TRBV2 | TRBD1
CASRRPGGAGTGELFF | TRBJ2-2 | TRBV28 | TRBD1
CASSQAQAEAFF | TRBJ1-1 | TRBV3-1/TRBV3-2 | NA
CASTGGTGRPQHF | TRBJ1-5 | TRBV2 | TRBD1
CASSRRQDYGYTF | TRBJ1-2 | TRBV5-1 | NA
CATSRVGLTEAFF | TRBJ1-1 | TRBV15 | NA
CASSLSGGRVISPLHF | TRBJ1-6 | TRBV27 | TRBD1
CASSLREGLFSGANVLTF | TRBJ2-6 | TRBV13 | TRBD2
CASSPRLAGGPKDEQFF | TRBJ2-1 | TRBV18 | TRBD2
CASSLAQGAIGEQYF | TRBJ2-7 | TRBV5-6 | TRBD1
CASSLAGFRSYEQYF | TRBJ2-7 | TRBV5-4 | NA
CASSIEGRGGRETQYF | TRBJ2-5 | TRBV19 | NA
CASSPGLISTDTQYF | TRBJ2-3 | TRBV7-2 | NA